This TCR beta chain comes out of a study of T cells after yellow fever vaccination. MiXCR, run by TCRdb on the 5' RACE reads, gives a single entry per CDR3 protein. Of 550,000 to 750,000 distinct CDR3 sequences detected, less than 15% appear once; the ten largest clones hold over 13%. CDR1 DFQATT and CDR2 SNEGSKA come from the germline V gene (reference sequence). The CDR3 length is 15 residues. V shed 4 bases and J shed 3 bases, with 16 bases lying between them. Study results and caveats: Weaker overall was a secondary response that nonetheless peaked faster, on day 5 versus 15.

In the case of this clonotype: Its antigen is not identified.

The specimen was PBMCs, collected on the day of the yellow fever booster vaccination. The TCR originated in a man aged 30 to 39 who received the YFV17D yellow fever vaccine. The chain has TRBV20-1 and TRBJ1-5; D is uncertain. The CDR3 region has the DNA TGCAGTGCTACTCTCCCTGACGGCACCAATCAGCCCCAGCATTTT. Its translation is CSATLPDGTNQPQHF.